The TCR beta chain described here comes from a study of blood T cell repertoires in COVID-19. The overall study: Some COVID-19 samples were acute and others convalescent; all came from the United States, Italy and Spain. Nucleic acid was either cDNA or gDNA, and it came from T cells, B-cell-depleted T cells, or PBMCs.

Here immunoSEQ multiplex PCR was the method, and the copy in TCRdb shows in-frame clones only, minus some. The repertoire consists of some 300,000 clones, with 90% occurring once and the leading ten covering under 1.1%. Material: peripheral blood. This TCR was sampled from a middle-aged woman with COVID-19, enrolled during active disease.

In nucleotides, the CDR3 is TGCGCCAGCAGCCAAGAAGGGGCGGCTGCCTACGAGCAGTACTTC. Translating gives CASSQEGAAAYEQYF. The chain joins TRBV4-1 to TRBJ2-7; perhaps TRBD1 as D (5 bases). Between the trimmed V and J ends, which lost 0 bases and 2 bases, there was a span of 11 bases. The length of the CDR3 is 15 residues. Germline lookup yields CDR1 MGHRA and CDR2 YSYEKL.